What follows are 2 T cell receptor beta chains derived from one specimen sequenced in a study of blood T cell repertoires in COVID-19. TCRdb's table, derived via immunoSEQ multiplex PCR, lists solely in-frame clones and lacks some. This table has 100,000 to 150,000 clones, roughly 75% appearing once. The material sequenced was peripheral blood. These receptors were collected from a man in his sixties with active or convalescent COVID-19.

This clone showed up just a few times. Because it lacks the conserved phenylalanine or tryptophan at the end, this CDR3 is likely a read error. The DNA is omitted, as the CDR3 cannot be located on it reliably, and the CDR3 follows TCRdb's listing. The chain combines TRBV5-6 with TRBJ2-7; the table calls TRBD1, which could not be checked here. Per the germline V gene, CDR1 is SGHDT and CDR2 is YYEEEE. The CDR3 is made up of 13 amino acids, end residues included. CDR3 protein: CASSSLGQPSSRI.

The chain couples TRBV30 to TRBJ1-6; TRBD1 agrees at 8 bases. CDR3 length: 12 amino acids. The V segment lost 4 bases and the J segment 7 bases; nucleotides outside the gene matches: 0. In germline, CDR1 is GTSNPN, CDR2 SVGIG (reference sequence). The CDR3 coding sequence is TGTGCCTGGAACAGGGGGAATTCACCCCTCCACTTT. It specifies CAWNRGNSPLHF.